Each of the 21 T cell receptor beta chains below was sequenced from the same sample in a study of blood T cell repertoires in COVID-19. Clones were read by immunoSEQ multiplex PCR, and TCRdb kept only the in-frame ones, dropping some. The table includes 55,000 to 70,000 clones, about 86% detected once. Sample: peripheral blood. The receptor set was obtained from a man aged 45 to 65 with acute or convalescent COVID-19.

The chain links TRBV25-1 to TRBJ2-3, with D possibly TRBD1 on 5 matching bases. Germline assignment: CDR1 MGHDK and CDR2 SYGVNS. CDR3 length: 13 residues. The ends were cut back, 1 base at V and 8 bases at J, with 10 bases in the middle. For the CDR3, the DNA is TGTGCCAGCAGTGAATCTGTCAGGGTTACGCAGTATTTT. The encoded protein is CASSESVRVTQYF. Full variable domain (missing parts from reference TRBV25-1 and TRBJ2-3): EADIYQTPRYLVIGTGKKITLECSQTMGHDKMYWYQQDPGMELHLIHYSYGVNSTEKGDLSSESTVSRIRTEHFPLTLESARPSHTSQYLCASSESVRVTQYFGPGTRLTVL.

The J gene is TRBJ2-1, the V gene TRBV7-3; a possible D gene is TRBD1 (5 bases). The CDR3 length is 13 residues. Trimming cost V 1 base and J 6 bases, with 7 bases left between them. CDR1 and CDR2 (germline): SGHTA, FQGTGA. For the CDR3, the DNA is TGTGCCAGCAGCTTAAGTACAGGCAATGAGCAGTTCTTC. This codes for CASSLSTGNEQFF.

The V call is TRBV4-2, the J call TRBJ2-1, with 14 bases matching TRBD2. CDR1 and CDR2 (germline): LGHNA, YNFKEQ. This CDR3 comprises 18 residues. J gave up 0 bases and V 3 bases, and 4 bases lay outside the gene matches. The CDR3 coding sequence is TGTGCCAGCAGCCAGGGGACTAGCGGGGGCAGCTCCTACAATGAGCAGTTCTTC. Translating gives CASSQGTSGGSSYNEQFF.

The chain recombines TRBV19 with TRBJ2-1; weak D call: TRBD2 (6 bases). CDR1 is LNHDA and CDR2 is SQIVND in the germline V gene (reference sequence). The CDR3 spans 17 residues. V lost 1 base and J lost 4, with 17 bases in between. The CDR3 region is CASSIGLSRGTYNEQFF. As DNA, the CDR3 is TGTGCCAGTAGTATAGGACTCTCGCGGGGAACATACAATGAGCAGTTCTTC.

The CDR3 reads CASSLEIGGNQPQHF. The CDR3, as DNA: TGTGCCAGCAGCTTAGAGATAGGAGGCAATCAGCCCCAGCATTTT. This chain uses TRBV7-2 with TRBJ1-5; D remains ambiguous. CDR1 is SGHTA and CDR2 is FQGNSA in the germline V gene. The CDR3 spans 15 residues. V lost 1 base to trimming and J lost 2 bases, with 9 bases between them.

With respect to this clone: The sample holds other DNA sequences that translate to the same CDR3. V usage is TRBV5-4 and J usage is TRBJ1-5; 7 nucleotides match TRBD1. J lost 7 bases, V lost 3 bases, and 1 base had no gene match. CDR3 length: 12 residues. Germline lookup yields CDR1 SGHNT and CDR2 YYREEE (reference sequence). The CDR3 region is CASSSQGQPQHF. The DNA of the CDR3 is TGTGCCAGCAGCTCACAGGGGCAGCCCCAGCATTTT.

The rearrangement joins TRBV7-6 to TRBJ2-2, with 7 positions matching TRBD1. Germline values: CDR1 SGHVS, CDR2 FNYEAQ. The CDR3 consists of 16 residues. Unmatched junction bases numbered 4, after V lost 2 bases and J lost 1 base. The CDR3, as DNA: TGTGCCAGCAGCTTAAACGCAGGGGGGAACACCGGGGAGCTGTTTTTT. Amino acids: CASSLNAGGNTGELFF.

The rearrangement links TRBV5-4 to TRBJ2-5, with D possibly matching TRBD2 (6 bases). The CDR3 has 15 residues. Germline V gene sequence: CDR1 SGHNT, CDR2 YYREEE (reference sequence). The V gene lost 1 base and the J gene lost 4 bases, with 14 bases spanning the gap. CDR3 nucleotide sequence: TGTGCCAGCAGCTTGTCGGGGGTGGGGCGAGAGACCCAGTACTTC. Translating it yields CASSLSGVGRETQYF.

This clone was counted once. V and J are TRBV4-1 and TRBJ2-7, with D perhaps TRBD2 (5 bases). The germline V gene has CDR1 MGHRA and CDR2 YSYEKL. The CDR3 extends over 18 amino acids. V was clipped by 4 bases and J by 3 bases, with 25 bases between them. The CDR3 loop is CASSLFNTWGDGNYEQYF. The DNA of the CDR3 is TGCGCCAGCAGCCTTTTTAATACGTGGGGAGATGGCAACTACGAGCAGTACTTC.

The gene calls are TRBV7-2 and TRBJ2-3; 14 bases fit TRBD2. CDR3 length: 17 amino acids. After removal of 3 bases from V and 7 bases from J, the junction contained 9 bases not matched to a gene. Germline V gene lookup returns CDR1 SGHTA and CDR2 FQGNSA. CDR3 loop: CASSFRLAGGKFNTQYF. CDR3 DNA sequence: TGTGCCAGCAGCTTTCGACTAGCGGGGGGGAAATTTAATACGCAGTATTTT. Drawing the rest from reference TRBV7-2 and TRBJ2-3, the complete variable domain is GAGVSQSPSNKVTEKGKDVELRCDPISGHTALYWYRQSLGQGLEFLIYFQGNSAPDKSGLPSDRFSAERTGGSVSTLTIQRTQQEDSAVYLCASSFRLAGGKFNTQYFGPGTRLTVL.

The chain is built from TRBV4-1 and TRBJ2-5, with D tentatively TRBD2 (6 bases). The CDR3 extends over 16 amino acids. Looked up from germline, CDR1 is MGHRA and CDR2 is YSYEKL. V was pared by 4 bases and J by 4 bases, with 19 bases between. CDR3 sequence: CASSPRATSEGETQYF. The CDR3, as DNA: TGCGCCAGCAGCCCGAGGGCTACGTCGGAGGGAGAGACCCAGTACTTC.

The CDR3, as DNA: TGTGCCAGCAGCGTAGGTGGGACAGCCTACGAGCAGTACTTC. It codes for CASSVGGTAYEQYF. This rearrangement joins TRBV9 to TRBJ2-7, with 7 bases that match TRBD1. Trimming at V came to 0 bases and at J to 2 bases, leaving 2 bases not matched to a gene. The CDR3 is 14 residues long. Germline lookup yields CDR1 SGDLS and CDR2 YYNGEE.

CDR3 sequence reads: CAWSVVSTGELFF. In nucleotides, the CDR3 is TGTGCCTGGAGTGTAGTCAGTACCGGGGAGCTGTTTTTT. The chain recombines TRBV30 with TRBJ2-2; no firm D call. CDR3 size: 13 residues. Germline CDR1 is GTSNPN and CDR2 is SVGIG (reference sequence). V gave up 0 bases and J gave up 5 bases, with 7 bases separating them.

The V gene is TRBV9, the J gene TRBJ2-1; tentative D call: TRBD2 (5 bases). The CDR3 is made up of 16 amino acids. CDR1 SGDLS and CDR2 YYNGEE come from the germline V gene. Trimming took 0 bases from V and 6 from J, leaving 16 bases between them. CDR3 residues: CASSVDGNQNPNEQFF. CDR3 DNA sequence: TGTGCCAGCAGCGTAGACGGGAACCAAAATCCCAATGAGCAGTTCTTC.

CDR3 residues: CASSELAGDGEQYF. The CDR3 nucleotides are TGTGCCAGCAGCGAACTAGCGGGAGATGGCGAGCAGTACTTC. The rearrangement links TRBV3-1 (or the pseudogene TRBV3-2) to TRBJ2-7; TRBD2 aligns across 11 bases. The V segment lost 5 bases and the J segment 6 bases; nucleotides outside the gene matches: 6. Germline CDR1 is LGHDT and CDR2 is YNNKEL (reference sequence). The CDR3 sequence is 14 residues long.

This clone was detected once. The chain is built from TRBV23-1 and TRBJ1-5; 7 bases fit TRBD1. TRBV23-1 carries the ORF label, with uncertain function. This CDR3 is 15 amino acids long. Losses at the gene ends were 6 bases for V and 1 base for J; bases not matched to a gene: 6. CDR3 loop: CASRHRGWSNQPQHF. CDR3 nucleotide sequence: TGCGCCAGCAGACACAGGGGTTGGAGCAATCAGCCCCAGCATTTT.

The chain joins TRBV10-3 to TRBJ1-5; D unclear. The ends were cut back, 8 bases at V and 0 bases at J, with 5 bases in the middle. CDR1 is ENHRY and CDR2 is SYGVKD in the germline V gene. The CDR3 has 12 residues. The CDR3, as DNA: TGTGCCATCGGAGCTAGCAATCAGCCCCAGCATTTT. This gives the protein CAIGASNQPQHF.

In this sample, this clone turned up a few times. The V and J genes are TRBV5-6 and TRBJ1-1; D is possibly TRBD1 (5 bases). Germline CDR1 reads SGHDT; CDR2 reads YYEEEE. CDR3 length: 13 amino acids. Trimming stripped 2 bases from V and 5 bases from J, with 10 bases between. The CDR3 here is CASSFQGPTEAFF. CDR3 in DNA: TGTGCCAGCAGCTTTCAGGGTCCTACTGAAGCTTTCTTT.

The rearrangement joins TRBV6-5 to TRBJ1-1, with 10 bases lining up with TRBD1. The germline V gene encodes CDR1 MNHEY and CDR2 SVGAGI. J gave up 9 bases and V 6 bases, and 10 bases lay outside the gene matches. This CDR3 has 14 residues. CDR3 DNA: TGTGCCAGCAGAAGGACAGGGGGACGGCTGCAAGCTTTCTTT. It encodes CASRRTGGRLQAFF.

The chain recombines TRBV7-9 with TRBJ1-1; D unclear. Trimming removed 3 bases at V and 8 bases at J, with 7 bases between. The germline V gene encodes CDR1 SEHNR and CDR2 FQNEAQ (reference sequence). The CDR3 length is 11 residues. CDR3 nucleotides: TGTGCCAGCAGCTTGCAAGCCGAAGCTTTCTTT. Residues: CASSLQAEAFF. The full variable domain, with the rest looked up from reference TRBV7-9 and TRBJ1-1, is DTGVSQNPRHKITKRGQNVTFRCDPISEHNRLYWYRQTLGQGPEFLTYFQNEAQLEKSRLLSDRFSAERPKGSFSTLEIQRTEQGDSAMYLCASSLQAEAFFGQGTRLTVV.

The chain combines TRBV28 with TRBJ2-7, with a tentative D call TRBD1 (6 bases). CDR1 and CDR2 from the germline V gene are MDHEN and SYDVKM. The CDR3 has 15 residues. The V gene lost 7 bases and the J gene lost 1 base, with 17 bases spanning the gap. The CDR3: CASTPDRFWSYEQYF. The CDR3 DNA follows: TGTGCCAGCACTCCCGACAGGTTTTGGTCCTACGAGCAGTACTTC.